The 3 T cell receptor beta chains below all came from one sample that was sequenced in a study of identical twins. TCRdb independently ran MiXCR on the 5' RACE reads; one entry per CDR3 protein. The sample includes hundreds of thousands of distinct CDR3 sequences, about 7.5% of them seen just once. These data were also reused for a study on yellow fever vaccine responses in identical twins.

Sequenced: memory (CD45RO+) T cells sorted from blood. These receptors came from a woman aged 18-30 years in good health.

In its sample, this clonotype was seen a few times. This chain uses TRBV9 with TRBJ1-5; no reliable D call. The CDR3 has 11 residues. Germline values: CDR1 SGDLS, CDR2 YYNGEE. V was cut by 2 bases and J by 9 bases, with 6 bases left in between. CDR3 nucleotide sequence: TGTGCCAGCAGCGTTATAGCGCCCCAGCATTTT. Protein: CASSVIAPQHF. Supplemented by reference TRBV9 and TRBJ1-5, the full variable domain reads DSGVTQTPKHLITATGQRVTLRCSPRSGDLSVYWYQQSLDQGLQFLIQYYNGEERAKGNILERFSAQQFPDLHSELNLSSLELGDSALYFCASSVIAPQHFGDGTRLSIL.

This clonotype came up a few times. The chain links TRBV25-1 to TRBJ1-5; D may be TRBD1 (5 bases). V was cut by 3 bases and J by 3 bases, with 12 bases left in between. Germline-derived CDR1 and CDR2 are MGHDK and SYGVNS. This CDR3 comprises 15 residues. The CDR3 sequence: CASSDGSGYNQPQHF. DNA for the CDR3: TGTGCCAGCAGTGATGGATCAGGGTACAATCAGCCCCAGCATTTT.

This clonotype was picked up a small number of times. V and J are TRBV7-2 and TRBJ2-7; tentatively, D is TRBD1 (6 bases). CDR1 and CDR2 from the germline V gene are SGHTA and FQGNSA. The CDR3 runs 14 residues. With 5 bases removed from V and 9 bases from J, the gap between germline ends came to 20 bases. CDR3 amino acids: CASSPQTGSNGQYF. In DNA, the CDR3 is TGTGCCAGCAGCCCCCAGACAGGCTCCAATGGGCAGTACTTC.